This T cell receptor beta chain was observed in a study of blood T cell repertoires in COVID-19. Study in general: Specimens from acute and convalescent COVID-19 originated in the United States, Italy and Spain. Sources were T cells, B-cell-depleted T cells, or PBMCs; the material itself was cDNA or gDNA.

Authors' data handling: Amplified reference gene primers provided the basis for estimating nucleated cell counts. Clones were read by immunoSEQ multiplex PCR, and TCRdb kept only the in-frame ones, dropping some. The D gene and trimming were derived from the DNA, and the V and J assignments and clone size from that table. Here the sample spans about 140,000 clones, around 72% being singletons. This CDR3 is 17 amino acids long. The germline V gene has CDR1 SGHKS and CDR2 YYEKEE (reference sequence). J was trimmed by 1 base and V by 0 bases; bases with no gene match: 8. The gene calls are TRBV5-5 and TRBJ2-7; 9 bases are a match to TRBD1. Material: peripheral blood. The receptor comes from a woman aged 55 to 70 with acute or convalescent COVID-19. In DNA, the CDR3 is TGTGCCAGCAGCTTGGACCCCTGGGGACAGGGTTCCTACGAGCAGTACTTC. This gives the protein CASSLDPWGQGSYEQYF.